This T cell receptor (beta chain) is from a study of identical twins. TCRdb itself ran the 5' RACE reads through MiXCR, one entry per CDR3 protein. The sample holds hundreds of thousands of distinct CDR3 sequences; around a sixth are singletons and the top ten take around 13%. Germline V gene data show CDR1 as DFQATT and CDR2 as SNEGSKA (reference sequence). The CDR3 covers 15 residues. Germline trimming cut 3 bases from V and 4 bases from J; bases unmatched to any gene: 12. Study conclusions and caveats: Excess twin sharing in beta out-of-frame sequences was weaker. There were fewer insertions in abundant cord blood beta clonotypes, but memory repertoires showed no such pattern.

On this clonotype itself: What it binds is not known.

This same sample was also part of a study on T cells expressing NK-cell markers.

The sequenced sample consisted of PBMCs. The chain links TRBV20-1 to TRBJ2-7, with 7 bases matching TRBD2. This receptor was obtained from a woman between 18 and 30 years old in good health. The CDR3 reads CSASGFAGVGYEQYF. CDR3 sequence (DNA): TGCAGTGCTAGCGGTTTCGCGGGAGTGGGATACGAGCAGTACTTC.